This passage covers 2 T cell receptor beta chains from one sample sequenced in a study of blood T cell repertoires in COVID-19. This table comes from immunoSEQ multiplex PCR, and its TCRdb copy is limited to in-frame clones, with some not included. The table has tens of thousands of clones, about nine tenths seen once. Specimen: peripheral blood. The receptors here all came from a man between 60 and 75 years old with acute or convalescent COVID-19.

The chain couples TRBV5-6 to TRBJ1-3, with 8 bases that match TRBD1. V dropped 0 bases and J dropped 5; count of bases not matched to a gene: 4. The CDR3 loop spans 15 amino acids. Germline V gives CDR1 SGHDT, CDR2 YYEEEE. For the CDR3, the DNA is TGTGCCAGCAGCTTGGCCGGGACAGGAAGAAACACCATATATTTT. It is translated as CASSLAGTGRNTIYF.

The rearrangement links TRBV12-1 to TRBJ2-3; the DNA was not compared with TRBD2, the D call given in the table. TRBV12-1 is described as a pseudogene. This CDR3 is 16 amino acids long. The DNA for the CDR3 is TGTGCCAGCAGCTTAGAACTGGAGATAAGCACAGATACGCAGTATTTT. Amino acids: CASSLELEISTDTQYF.